This entry lists 12 T cell receptor beta chains sequenced from one sample in a study of blood T cell repertoires in COVID-19. Some clones are missing from TCRdb's copy, which holds only in-frame ones; the method was immunoSEQ multiplex PCR. In the table there are more than 250,000 clones, 65% to 90% of which are singletons. Sequences were obtained from peripheral blood. Every receptor here comes from a man aged 45-65 years with active or convalescent COVID-19.

The chain carries TRBV29-1 and TRBJ2-7, with 9 bases matching TRBD1. CDR3 length: 15 amino acids. CDR1 and CDR2 from the germline V gene are SQVTM and ANQGSEA. Trimming at V came to 4 bases and at J to 1 base, leaving 8 bases not matched to a gene. The CDR3 sequence is CSVVGQGEGSYEQYF. In DNA form, the CDR3 reads TGCAGCGTTGTGGGACAGGGTGAGGGTTCCTACGAGCAGTACTTC.

V gene TRBV6-5 combines with J gene TRBJ1-1, with 7 bases lining up with TRBD1. The CDR3 covers 14 residues. V was pared by 5 bases and J by 6 bases, with 9 bases of the junction left unmatched. CDR1 MNHEY and CDR2 SVGAGI come from the germline V gene. The CDR3 sequence is CASSPQTGIAEAFF. The CDR3 DNA reads TGTGCCAGCAGTCCACAGACAGGGATCGCTGAAGCTTTCTTT.

V is TRBV18 and J is TRBJ2-1, with 13 positions matching TRBD2. This CDR3 has 17 residues. Germline lookup yields CDR1 KGHSH and CDR2 LQKENI. V gave up 5 bases and J gave up 0 bases; unmatched junction bases: 4. This CDR3 reads CASSSGTSGTSYNEQFF. For the CDR3, the DNA is TGTGCCAGCTCATCCGGGACTAGCGGGACCTCCTACAATGAGCAGTTCTTC.

This chain uses TRBV28 with TRBJ2-1, with 10 bases identical to TRBD2. Trimming at V came to 6 bases and at J to 9 bases, leaving 11 bases not matched to a gene. The CDR3 is made up of 15 amino acids. Per the germline V gene, CDR1 is MDHEN and CDR2 is SYDVKM. As DNA, the CDR3 is TGTGCCAGCAGCGTAGCGGGCCTAGCGGGAGCTGAGCAGTTCTTC. Its translation is CASSVAGLAGAEQFF.

This chain connects TRBV3-1 (or the pseudogene TRBV3-2) to TRBJ1-6; 9 bases align to TRBD1. Trimming cost V 2 bases and J 7 bases; bases outside gene matches: 3. The V gene's germline CDR1 is LGHDT and CDR2 YNNKEL (reference sequence). The CDR3 runs to 15 residues. The CDR3 loop reads CASSQTGTGNSPLHF. In DNA, the CDR3 is TGTGCCAGCAGCCAAACCGGGACAGGGAATTCACCCCTCCACTTT.

This clone was observed a handful of times. The rearrangement uses TRBV19 and TRBJ2-3, with TRBD2 identical over 9 bases. Germline-derived CDR1 and CDR2 are LNHDA and SQIVND (reference sequence). With V trimmed by 6 bases and J by 4 bases, 11 bases remained unmatched. The CDR3 covers 16 residues. The CDR3 is CASSRNSGGRSDTQYF. The CDR3 nucleotides read TGTGCCAGTAGCAGGAATAGCGGGGGCAGGTCAGATACGCAGTATTTT.

The chain has TRBV4-2 and TRBJ1-5, with 8 bases aligning to TRBD1. V was pared by 5 bases and J by 2 bases, with 2 bases of the junction left unmatched. The length of the CDR3 is 14 residues. The germline V gene has CDR1 LGHNA and CDR2 YNFKEQ. The CDR3 loop is CASSLDRGNQPQHF. The CDR3 DNA reads TGTGCCAGCAGCTTGGACAGGGGCAATCAGCCCCAGCATTTT.

V and J are TRBV7-9 and TRBJ2-2; a possible D gene is TRBD1 (6 bases). CDR3 length: 16 residues. Germline V gene sequence: CDR1 SEHNR, CDR2 FQNEAQ (reference sequence). V shed 3 bases and J shed 0 bases, with 11 bases lying between them. Written as DNA, the CDR3 is TGTGCCAGCAGCTTCGGGTCAGGGGCGAACACCGGGGAGCTGTTTTTT. Amino acids: CASSFGSGANTGELFF.

The V gene is TRBV25-1, the J gene TRBJ2-1; D possibly corresponds to TRBD1 (5 bases). CDR3 length: 15 residues. Germline assignment: CDR1 MGHDK and CDR2 SYGVNS. The germline V and J ends were trimmed by 5 bases and 0 bases, with 11 bases remaining between them. In nucleotides, the CDR3 is TGTGCCAGCAGTTTGACAGCTAGCTCCTACAATGAGCAGTTCTTC. Residues: CASSLTASSYNEQFF.

This clone appeared many times. The sample holds other DNA sequences that translate to the same CDR3. The CDR3: CAISERQGAYGYTF. CDR3 nucleotides: TGTGCCATCAGTGAGAGACAGGGGGCCTATGGCTACACCTTC. This chain uses TRBV10-3 with TRBJ1-2; 10 bases fit TRBD1. Germline trimming cut 2 bases from V and 4 bases from J; bases unmatched to any gene: 1. The CDR3 loop spans 14 amino acids. Germline V gene sequence: CDR1 ENHRY, CDR2 SYGVKD.

The chain links TRBV6-2 or TRBV6-3 to TRBJ1-5; possible D gene TRBD1, 6 bases. Germline loops: CDR1 MNHEY, CDR2 SVGEGT. This CDR3 spans 15 amino acids. V lost 2 bases and J lost 4, with 12 bases in between. CDR3 protein: CASSYLTGRNQPQHF. In nucleotides, the CDR3 is TGTGCCAGCAGTTACCTGACAGGCCGGAATCAGCCCCAGCATTTT.

The V call is TRBV29-1, the J call TRBJ2-3; the match to TRBD2 covers 7 bases. This CDR3 contains 14 residues. Per the germline V gene, CDR1 is SQVTM and CDR2 is ANQGSEA. After removal of 7 bases from V and 6 bases from J, the junction contained 13 bases not matched to a gene. CDR3 coding DNA: TGCAGCGCCCGCCAGGGTGCGGGAGCCGATACGCAGTATTTT. Residues: CSARQGAGADTQYF.